This T cell receptor (beta chain) was identified during a study of shared clonotypes between healthy human individuals. The CDR3 is 14 residues long. With 11 bases clipped from V and 2 bases from J, the junction kept 6 bases outside the gene matches. Germline V gene lookup returns CDR1 MDHEN and CDR2 SYDVKM. Regarding this clone: Antigen specificity is unknown.

Study results and caveats: Naive subsets usually exceeded memory subsets in estimated richness.

Sequencing used immunoSEQ multiplex PCR; TCRdb keeps in-frame clones, though not all of them. The table has about 1.1 million clones, approximately 80% seen once. Sequenced input: memory CD4+ T cells from PBMCs. Subset denoted: CD45RA-negative fraction. The receptor was isolated from a man younger than 35 in good health. Some clones in this sample may be carry-over from other donors' samples. The chain uses TRBV28 and TRBJ2-6, with 7 positions matching TRBD2. CDR3 in amino acids: CAGGGAPGANVLTF. CDR3 nucleotide sequence: TGTGCCGGGGGGGGAGCCCCTGGGGCCAACGTCCTGACTTTC. Full variable domain (missing parts from reference TRBV28 and TRBJ2-6): DVKVTQSSRYLVKRTGEKVFLECVQDMDHENMFWYRQDPGLGLRLIYFSYDVKMKEKGDIPEGYSVSREKKERFSLILESASTNQTSMYLCAGGGAPGANVLTFGAGSRLTVL.